This passage covers 29 T cell receptor beta chains from one sample sequenced in a study of blood T cell repertoires in COVID-19. Repertoires were generated with immunoSEQ multiplex PCR, while TCRdb's copy carries only in-frame clones and drops some. Among roughly 100,000 clones listed, over 55% were seen once. The sequenced sample consisted of peripheral blood. The receptors derive from a human donor with acute or convalescent COVID-19. The donor label of this sample is uncertain.

In this sample, this clone turned up once. The chain has TRBV6-5 and TRBJ2-7, with D tentatively TRBD2 (5 bases). This CDR3 has 13 amino acids. Between the trimmed V and J ends, which lost 6 bases and 7 bases, there was a span of 16 bases. Germline assignment: CDR1 MNHEY and CDR2 SVGAGI. The CDR3 DNA sequence: TGTGCCAGCAGCCCCACTAGGGTGGGGGAGCAGTACTTC. Its protein product is CASSPTRVGEQYF.

Only a few counts were recorded for this clone. This chain connects TRBV27 to TRBJ2-5, with D perhaps TRBD2 (6 bases). Deletions cut 5 bases from V and 4 bases from J, with 11 bases between. The germline gives CDR1 MNHEY, CDR2 SMNVEV (reference sequence). CDR3 size: 13 residues. The CDR3 bases are TGTGCCAGCAGTCCTGGGACTCGAGAGACCCAGTACTTC. Protein: CASSPGTRETQYF.

The chain combines TRBV5-6 with TRBJ2-5, with D possibly being TRBD2 (5 bases). CDR3 length: 13 amino acids. The V end lost 4 bases, the J end lost 0 bases, and 7 bases lay between the germline ends. CDR1 is SGHDT, CDR2 YYEEEE, per germline. Here the CDR3 DNA reads TGTGCCAGCAGCCTGGACTACCAAGAGACCCAGTACTTC. This translates into CASSLDYQETQYF.

V and J are TRBV12-5 and TRBJ1-1; TRBD1 is a possible D gene (6 bases). Germline-derived CDR1 and CDR2 are LGHNT and FRNRAP. The CDR3 contains 13 residues. Deletions cut 9 bases from V and 4 bases from J, with 15 bases between. The CDR3 sequence: CASGTGTGTEAFF. DNA for the CDR3: TGTGCTAGCGGAACAGGGACGGGCACTGAAGCTTTCTTT.

The chain joins TRBV27 to TRBJ2-2, with D unresolved. The CDR3 consists of 16 residues. Germline lookup yields CDR1 MNHEY and CDR2 SMNVEV (reference sequence). Between the trimmed V and J ends, which lost 0 bases and 5 bases, there was a span of 13 bases. The CDR3: CASSLSVAGSTGELFF. The CDR3 DNA reads as TGTGCCAGCAGTTTATCGGTGGCTGGTTCAACCGGGGAGCTGTTTTTT.

This chain joins TRBV18 and TRBJ1-2; D is ambiguous. Germline CDR1 and CDR2: KGHSH and LQKENI. The CDR3 covers 14 residues. V gave up 4 bases and J gave up 0 bases, with 9 bases separating them. The CDR3 sequence is CASSHTTTNYGYTF. CDR3 coding DNA: TGTGCCAGCTCACACACGACAACTAACTATGGCTACACCTTC.

This rearrangement joins TRBV18 to TRBJ1-5, with TRBD1 identical over 9 bases. With 6 bases clipped from V and 7 bases from J, the junction kept 7 bases outside the gene matches. Per the germline V gene, CDR1 is KGHSH and CDR2 is LQKENI. This CDR3 has 14 amino acids. CDR3 sequence (DNA): TGTGCCAGCTCTCGGGACAGGGAATTGCAGCCCCAGCATTTT. Translated, it gives CASSRDRELQPQHF.

This clone occurred many times. The chain joins TRBV2 to TRBJ1-5, with D possibly being TRBD1 (6 bases). This CDR3 has 15 amino acids. From germline, CDR1 is SNHLY and CDR2 FYNNEI. Trimming cost V 4 bases and J 0 bases, with 10 bases left between them. CDR3 nucleotides: TGTGCCAGCAGTGCGCAGGGGCATAGCAATCAGCCCCAGCATTTT. Amino acids: CASSAQGHSNQPQHF.

The chain carries TRBV4-1 and TRBJ2-5, with a weak D call TRBD2 (5 bases). Between the trimmed V and J ends, which lost 8 bases and 4 bases, there was a span of 20 bases. Per the germline V gene, CDR1 is MGHRA and CDR2 is YSYEKL. The CDR3 spans 15 residues. In nucleotides, the CDR3 is TGCGCCAGCCAAAGGGTGGAAACTGGGAGAGAGACCCAGTACTTC. Its protein product is CASQRVETGRETQYF.

This rearrangement joins TRBV6-1 to TRBJ1-5, with TRBD1 matching over 7 bases. Germline CDR1 MNHNS, CDR2 SASEGT. CDR3 length: 16 residues. V lost 2 bases to trimming and J lost 1 base; unmatched junction nucleotides: 5. CDR3 sequence: CASSELGQRSNQPQHF. In DNA form, the CDR3 reads TGTGCCAGCAGTGAATTGGGACAGAGGAGCAATCAGCCCCAGCATTTT.

The chain joins TRBV19 to TRBJ2-6, with D uncertain. CDR3 size: 14 residues. Trimming stripped 5 bases from V and 4 bases from J, with 9 bases between. Germline CDR1 LNHDA, CDR2 SQIVND (reference sequence). The CDR3 DNA follows: TGTGCCAGTAGTCCTCTTTCCGGGGCCAACGTCCTGACTTTC. This translates into CASSPLSGANVLTF.

This chain connects TRBV14 to TRBJ2-2, with D perhaps TRBD1 (7 bases). The CDR3 loop spans 16 amino acids. Trimming pared 1 base from V and 3 bases from J, leaving 12 bases between. The germline gives CDR1 SGHDN, CDR2 FVKESK. The CDR3, as DNA: TGTGCCAGCAGCCAAGTCGGCAGGGGGGACACCGGGGAGCTGTTTTTT. Protein product: CASSQVGRGDTGELFF.

This rearrangement joins TRBV10-3 to TRBJ2-7, with D perhaps matching TRBD2 (6 bases). The CDR3 runs 14 residues. The germline V gene has CDR1 ENHRY and CDR2 SYGVKD. Trimming shortened V by 3 bases and J by 2 bases, and 11 bases separated the two germline ends. CDR3 DNA sequence: TGTGCCATCAGTGACGGTCGGGGGACCTACGAGCAGTACTTC. It translates to CAISDGRGTYEQYF.

V gene TRBV21-1 combines with J gene TRBJ2-7; the table's D call, TRBD1, was not checked against the DNA. TRBV21-1 is listed as a pseudogene. The CDR3 has 15 residues. The CDR3 nucleotides read TGTGCCAGCAGCAAAGGAACAGGCGGAAACTACGAGCAGTACGTC. As protein: CASSKGTGGNYEQYV.

The chain recombines TRBV14 with TRBJ2-2, with D uncertain. CDR1 SGHDN and CDR2 FVKESK come from the germline V gene. This CDR3 spans 15 amino acids. V lost 1 base and J 7 bases, leaving 13 bases between the germline ends. CDR3 loop: CASSQAPPGVGELFF. The CDR3 DNA sequence: TGTGCCAGCAGCCAAGCCCCCCCCGGAGTCGGGGAGCTGTTTTTT.

The chain combines TRBV6-2 or TRBV6-3 with TRBJ1-5; D might be TRBD1 (5 bases). The ends were cut back, 0 bases at V and 5 bases at J, with 8 bases in the middle. The CDR3 is 14 residues long. The germline CDR1 and CDR2 sequences are MNHEY and SVGEGT. CDR3 region: CASSYSGGDQPQHF. CDR3 sequence (DNA): TGTGCCAGCAGTTACTCCGGGGGAGATCAGCCCCAGCATTTT.

The chain couples TRBV6-5 to TRBJ1-2, with D unresolved. V shed 5 bases and J shed 0 bases, with 13 bases lying between them. From germline, CDR1 is MNHEY and CDR2 SVGAGI. The length of the CDR3 is 15 residues. In nucleotides, the CDR3 is TGTGCCAGCAGTCGGCGGGGTACCGCTAACTATGGCTACACCTTC. Translated, it gives CASSRRGTANYGYTF.

J is TRBJ2-7 and V is TRBV24-1; no clear D. This CDR3 comprises 12 residues. V was clipped by 5 bases and J by 3 bases, with 7 bases between them. Germline V gene sequence: CDR1 KGHDR, CDR2 SFDVKD. The CDR3 region is CATSGNSYEQYF. CDR3 bases: TGTGCCACCAGTGGCAACAGCTACGAGCAGTACTTC.

In DNA, the CDR3 is TGTGCCAGCATCCTCGACATCTCTGGAAACACCATATATTTT. Protein product: CASILDISGNTIYF. V and J are TRBV7-2 and TRBJ1-3; D is ambiguous. This CDR3 has 14 residues. V was clipped by 7 bases and J by 0 bases, with 10 bases between them. Germline CDR1 SGHTA, CDR2 FQGNSA.

The chain combines TRBV2 with TRBJ1-2, with D maybe TRBD1 (6 bases). Per germline, CDR1 SNHLY and CDR2 FYNNEI. Trimming removed 6 bases from V and 1 base from J, with 12 bases in between. CDR3 size: 14 residues. The CDR3 is CASRGGARNYGYTF. The CDR3 nucleotides read TGTGCCAGCAGAGGGGGGGCGCGTAACTATGGCTACACCTTC.

This clone was seen only once. The chain's CDR3 is CASRQGNTEAFF. DNA for the CDR3: TGTGCCAGCAGACAGGGTAACACTGAAGCTTTCTTT. The chain couples TRBV6-5 to TRBJ1-1, with a weak D call TRBD1 (6 bases). There are 12 residues in the CDR3. V gave up 6 bases and J gave up 2 bases, with 7 bases separating them. Germline V gene lookup returns CDR1 MNHEY and CDR2 SVGAGI.

The chain has TRBV24-1 and TRBJ2-1; D is ambiguous. The CDR3 totals 15 residues. Germline loops: CDR1 KGHDR, CDR2 SFDVKD. Between the trimmed V and J ends, which lost 4 bases and 4 bases, there was a span of 13 bases. CDR3 nucleotides: TGTGCCACCAGTGACTATGATTCGGGTTACAATGAGCAGTTCTTC. Translation gives CATSDYDSGYNEQFF.

V usage is TRBV7-2 and J usage is TRBJ2-1; TRBD1 matches at 7 bases. The CDR3 is 15 amino acids. Germline V CDR1 and CDR2: SGHTA, FQGNSA. Germline trimming cut 5 bases from V and 6 bases from J; bases unmatched to any gene: 10. CDR3 nucleotide sequence: TGTGCCAGCAGCCCCGGGTCCCACAGGGGCAATGAGCAGTTCTTC. It specifies CASSPGSHRGNEQFF.

V gene TRBV19 combines with J gene TRBJ2-7, with a weak D call TRBD1 (6 bases). The V gene lost 3 bases and the J gene lost 0 bases, with 9 bases spanning the gap. Looked up from germline, CDR1 is LNHDA and CDR2 is SQIVND (reference sequence). The CDR3 is made up of 14 amino acids. The CDR3 protein is CASSIGQSSYEQYF. The CDR3 DNA follows: TGTGCCAGTAGTATCGGACAGAGCTCCTACGAGCAGTACTTC.

This chain links TRBV5-8 with TRBJ1-5; 7 bases map to TRBD1. The CDR3 runs to 15 residues. Trimming at V came to 4 bases and at J to 0 bases, leaving 4 bases not matched to a gene. The germline V gene has CDR1 SGHTS and CDR2 YDEGEE. DNA of the CDR3: TGTGCCAGCAGCCGGGGACAGATTAGCAATCAGCCCCAGCATTTT. Protein: CASSRGQISNQPQHF.

This clone was recorded a few times. The chain links TRBV6-5 to TRBJ1-5; D gene unclear. Germline CDR1 and CDR2: MNHEY and SVGAGI. Trimming took off 0 bases at V and 1 base at J, with 7 bases between the two ends. The CDR3 extends over 15 amino acids. The CDR3: CASSYSRHSNQPQHF. CDR3 bases: TGTGCCAGCAGTTACTCGAGACACAGCAATCAGCCCCAGCATTTT.

With respect to this clone: A clone one base away is much larger, so this may be a read error. The CDR3 coding sequence is TGTGCCAGCAGTCGAACAGGGGGCGGGCAGCCCCAGCATTTT. It is translated as CASSRTGGGQPQHF. The chain combines TRBV28 with TRBJ1-5; 9 nucleotides align to TRBD1. The CDR3 has 14 residues. CDR1 MDHEN and CDR2 SYDVKM come from the germline V gene. V gave up 5 bases and J gave up 7 bases; unmatched junction bases: 6.

The chain joins TRBV5-1 to TRBJ1-2; 10 nucleotides line up with TRBD1. The CDR3 has 17 residues. Looked up from germline, CDR1 is SGHRS and CDR2 is YFSETQ. Trimming cost V 4 bases and J 1 base; bases outside gene matches: 10. DNA of the CDR3: TGCGCCAGCAGCGCGGGGACAGGGGAGTCCCTTAACTATGGCTACACCTTC. Amino acid sequence: CASSAGTGESLNYGYTF.

The chain has TRBV3-1 (or the pseudogene TRBV3-2) and TRBJ1-5; D not resolved. CDR1 is LGHDT and CDR2 is YNNKEL in the germline V gene (reference sequence). The V gene lost 1 base and the J gene lost 9 bases, with 10 bases spanning the gap. CDR3 size: 13 residues. This chain's CDR3 is CASSQGPEGPQHF. CDR3 in DNA: TGTGCCAGCAGCCAAGGGCCCGAGGGGCCCCAGCATTTT.